Below, 5 T cell receptor beta chains from the same sample are listed, as sequenced in a study of shared clonotypes between healthy human individuals. Repertoires were generated with immunoSEQ multiplex PCR, while TCRdb's copy carries only in-frame clones and drops some. Found here are 550,000 to 600,000 clones, roughly 72% of them singletons; the top ten hold 12%. Input material: PBMCs. These receptors came from a woman between 35 and 50 years old in good health. Some clones in this sample may be carry-over from other donors' samples.

V and J are TRBV4-1 and TRBJ2-1; 8 nucleotides agree with TRBD2. J lost 8 bases, V lost 3 bases, and 9 bases had no gene match. This CDR3 is built from 15 residues. Germline V gene sequence: CDR1 MGHRA, CDR2 YSYEKL. The CDR3 loop is CASSQQGTRGDEQFF. CDR3 nucleotides: TGCGCCAGCAGCCAGCAGGGGACTAGGGGGGATGAGCAGTTCTTC.

The chain couples TRBV19 to TRBJ2-7; 10 nucleotides line up with TRBD2. V was pared by 5 bases and J by 3 bases, with 1 base of the junction left unmatched. The CDR3 is 13 amino acids. Germline loops: CDR1 LNHDA, CDR2 SQIVND (reference sequence). The CDR3 nucleotides are TGTGCCAGTAGTGGACTAGCGGACTACGAGCAGTACTTC. It codes for CASSGLADYEQYF.

The CDR3 DNA reads as TGTGCCAGCAGCCCGGGACAGCCCACAGATACGCAGTATTTT. Translating it yields CASSPGQPTDTQYF. The chain links TRBV5-5 to TRBJ2-3, with 7 bases aligning to TRBD1. The trim removed 4 bases at V and 2 bases at J, leaving 4 bases unmatched. CDR1 is SGHKS, CDR2 YYEKEE, per germline (reference sequence). There are 14 residues in the CDR3. Looking up the rest from reference TRBV5-5 and TRBJ2-3 gives the full variable domain: DAGVTQSPTHLIKTRGQQVTLRCSPISGHKSVSWYQQVLGQGPQFIFQYYEKEERGRGNFPDRFSARQFPNYSSELNVNALLLGDSALYLCASSPGQPTDTQYFGPGTRLTVL.

The rearrangement links TRBV11-2 to TRBJ2-7, with D uncertain. There are 15 residues in the CDR3. Trimming shortened V by 3 bases and J by 3 bases, and 15 bases separated the two germline ends. Germline V gene data show CDR1 as SGHAT and CDR2 as FQNNGV. CDR3: CASSLEADISYEQYF. For the CDR3, the DNA is TGTGCCAGCAGCTTGGAAGCCGACATAAGCTACGAGCAGTACTTC.

V and J are TRBV7-9 and TRBJ1-1; 8 bases match TRBD1. CDR3 length equals 14 residues. CDR1 and CDR2 from the germline V gene are SEHNR and FQNEAQ (reference sequence). V shed 5 bases, J shed 8 bases, and the junction held 10 bases outside the gene matches. The CDR3 loop reads CASSLTLGQAEAFF. CDR3 nucleotide sequence: TGTGCCAGCAGCCTCACCCTGGGACAGGCGGAAGCTTTCTTT.